Listed below are T cell receptor beta chains from one sample, sequenced in a study of blood T cell repertoires in COVID-19. Profiling relied on immunoSEQ multiplex PCR, and the TCRdb table lists in-frame clones only, not all of them. Found here are around 310,000 clones, roughly 88% of them singletons; the top ten hold approximately 4%. Sequencing used peripheral blood. These receptors originate from a woman in her 50s with active or convalescent COVID-19. CDR3s include the opening cysteine and the closing phenylalanine or tryptophan. The order of the fields is V gene, J gene, D gene, clone size, CDR3 DNA, CDR3 protein. D genes are given only for firm matches. Part of the rows lack a size; the others show once, few, many or a class for expanded clones.

V: TRBV18; J: TRBJ1-4; D: TRBD1; size: NA; DNA: TGTGCCAGCTCACCGAACGCCGGACAGGAAAAAAAACTGTTTTTT; CDR3: CASSPNAGQEKKLFF
V: TRBV7-3; J: TRBJ1-2; D: TRBD1; size: NA; DNA: TGTGCCAGCAGCTTAGGGGACAGGCGATTAAACTATGGCTACACCTTC; CDR3: CASSLGDRRLNYGYTF
V: TRBV30; J: TRBJ1-1; D: NA; size: NA; DNA: TGTGCCTGGAGTTGGGATGCGGGAGCTTTCTTT; CDR3: CAWSWDAGAFF
V: TRBV18; J: TRBJ2-5; D: NA; size: NA; DNA: TGTGCCAGCTCACCGAGGGTCCAAGAGACCCAGTACTTC; CDR3: CASSPRVQETQYF
V: TRBV19; J: TRBJ2-1; D: TRBD2; size: once; DNA: TGTGCCAGTAGTATATTGGCGGGAGGGTGGAATGAGCAGTTCTTC; CDR3: CASSILAGGWNEQFF
V: TRBV19; J: TRBJ1-5; D: TRBD1; size: NA; DNA: TGTGCCAGTAGTAGGGACAGGGGCAATCAGCCCCAGCATTTT; CDR3: CASSRDRGNQPQHF
V: TRBV6-6; J: TRBJ1-3; D: NA; size: NA; DNA: TGTGCCAGCAGTTACTCCTGGGCCTTCTCTGGAAACACCATATATTTT; CDR3: CASSYSWAFSGNTIYF
V: TRBV29-1; J: TRBJ2-2; D: NA; size: NA; DNA: TGCAGCGTTGAAGGAGGCAGGGAAGTGACCGGGGAGCTGTTTTTT; CDR3: CSVEGGREVTGELFF
V: TRBV27; J: TRBJ1-6; D: TRBD1; size: NA; DNA: TGTGCCAGCAAACTCGGACAGGGAAATTCACCCCTCCACTTT; CDR3: CASKLGQGNSPLHF
V: TRBV6-5; J: TRBJ1-2; D: NA; size: NA; DNA: TGTGCCAGCAGCGGAGCAGGGTTAGGCTATGGCTACACCTTC; CDR3: CASSGAGLGYGYTF
V: TRBV7-8; J: TRBJ2-7; D: NA; size: NA; DNA: TGTGCCAGCAGCTTAGCAGAACAGGTGCAGAACGAGCAGTACTTC; CDR3: CASSLAEQVQNEQYF
V: TRBV5-3; J: TRBJ2-5; D: TRBD1; size: NA; DNA: TGTGCCAGAAGCTCGTTTTGCCCGGACAGGGGGGCCAGGGAGACCCAGTACTTC; CDR3: CARSSFCPDRGARETQYF
V: TRBV7-7; J: TRBJ2-7; D: TRBD1; size: NA; DNA: TGTGCTAGCAGCTCATACAGGGGTAACGAGCAGTACTTC; CDR3: CASSSYRGNEQYF
V: TRBV4-3; J: TRBJ1-6; D: NA; size: NA; DNA: TGCGCCAGCAGCCAAGAGGGTAGTAGGGGATCGGATTCACCCCTCCACTTT; CDR3: CASSQEGSRGSDSPLHF
V: TRBV7-2; J: TRBJ2-3; D: NA; size: NA; DNA: TGTGCCAGCAGCTTAGGCGGAGGGGTAGATACGCAGTATTTT; CDR3: CASSLGGGVDTQYF
V: TRBV5-1; J: TRBJ2-7; D: TRBD2; size: NA; DNA: TGCGCCAGCAGCTTGAGGCTAGCGGGAGACGAGCAGTACTTC; CDR3: CASSLRLAGDEQYF
V: TRBV2; J: TRBJ2-1; D: TRBD2; size: few; DNA: TGTGCCAGCAGTCAGGGACTAGCGATTTATGAGCAGTTCTTC; CDR3: CASSQGLAIYEQFF
V: TRBV27; J: TRBJ1-4; D: TRBD1; size: NA; DNA: TGTGCCAGCAGTTTAGCAATCTTTCCAGGGGGCGGAGGTAAACTGTTTTTT; CDR3: CASSLAIFPGGGGKLFF
V: TRBV5-5; J: TRBJ2-5; D: NA; size: once; DNA: TGTGCCAGCAGCCCTGAGTTTCTTGAAGAGACCCAGTACTTC; CDR3: CASSPEFLEETQYF
V: TRBV4-1; J: TRBJ2-1; D: TRBD1; size: NA; DNA: TGCGCCAGCAGCCACGGCACTCTTTCGGGACAGGGACACAATGAGCAGTTCTTC; CDR3: CASSHGTLSGQGHNEQFF
V: TRBV27; J: TRBJ2-1; D: NA; size: NA; DNA: TGTGCCAGCAGGGGGGTAGGGGGTGAGCAGTTCTTC; CDR3: CASRGVGGEQFF
V: TRBV24-1; J: TRBJ2-1; D: TRBD2; size: once; DNA: TGTGCCACGCGACTAGCTGGAGAGGGGGAGCAGTTCTTC; CDR3: CATRLAGEGEQFF
V: TRBV7-3; J: TRBJ2-4; D: NA; size: NA; DNA: TGTGCCAGCAGCCCCACCGGGTTAGACAGCATTCAGTACTTC; CDR3: CASSPTGLDSIQYF
V: TRBV12-2; J: TRBJ1-1; D: NA; size: NA; DNA: TGTGCAAGTGAAAGGACGGAGGACACTGAAGCTTTCTTT; CDR3: CASERTEDTEAFF
V: TRBV19; J: TRBJ1-2; D: TRBD1; size: NA; DNA: TGTGCCAGTACCCTCTTCGACAGGGCTGATGGCTACACCTTC; CDR3: CASTLFDRADGYTF
V: TRBV28; J: TRBJ2-7; D: NA; size: NA; DNA: TGTGCCAGCAGTTTTGGTTCCCGGACAGACACATCCTACGAGCAGTACTTC; CDR3: CASSFGSRTDTSYEQYF
V: TRBV7-3; J: TRBJ1-6; D: NA; size: NA; DNA: TGTGCCAGCAGCCGCCGAAGGGACTCAGCCCTCCACTTT; CDR3: CASSRRRDSALHF
V: TRBV19; J: TRBJ2-2; D: TRBD1; size: NA; DNA: TGTGCCAGTAGTATACAAAGGACAGGGAACACCGGGGAGCTGTTTTTT; CDR3: CASSIQRTGNTGELFF
V: TRBV7-2; J: TRBJ1-2; D: TRBD1; size: few; DNA: TGTGCCAGCACCGGACAGGGGGTTTCGAGAGGCTACACCTTC; CDR3: CASTGQGVSRGYTF